The entry below describes one T cell receptor beta chain. What it binds is not known. Clones were sequenced by immunoSEQ multiplex PCR, and TCRdb holds only the in-frame ones, with some missing. The sample records approximately 700,000 clones, more than 70% being singletons. The sample originates from a study of shared clonotypes between healthy human individuals. Regarding the study as a whole: Generally, naive subsets (rather than memory subsets) showed larger estimated richness.

Splitting the CD4+ cells yielded a CD45RA+ naive subset and a CD45RA-negative memory subset. Deletions cut 1 base from V and 6 bases from J, with 6 bases between. This CDR3 is 12 amino acids long. Germline loops: CDR1 SGHDT, CDR2 YYEEEE. The sequence derives from a woman under 40 in good health. This rearrangement joins TRBV5-6 to TRBJ2-3, with D uncertain. Sequencing input: memory CD4+ T cells sorted from blood. Specified subset: CD45RA-negative fraction. The DNA for the CDR3 is TGTGCCAGCAGCTTGACCGCGGATACGCAGTATTTT. Translating it yields CASSLTADTQYF.